The 29 T cell receptor beta chains below all came from one sample that was sequenced in a study of T cells in Graves' hyperthyroidism and ophthalmopathy. RNA transcripts were the template for amplifying TCR beta CDR3 regions. With the HTBI primer set, the TCR CDR3 went through a first round of RT-PCR. Each CDR3 protein is one row after TCRdb ran MiXCR on the multiplex PCR reads. Altogether approximately 630,000 distinct CDR3 sequences are present, around 16% being singletons, with the ten largest covering 3.5% to 4%. Sequenced sample: blood. The receptors derive from a woman aged 25 to 39 with Graves' hyperthyroidism.

V gene TRBV18 combines with J gene TRBJ2-1, with 11 bases that match TRBD2. The germline V gene encodes CDR1 KGHSH and CDR2 LQKENI. V was pared by 0 bases and J by 6 bases, with 7 bases of the junction left unmatched. The CDR3 extends over 17 amino acids. The CDR3 spells CASSPPNLAGGRNEQFF. The CDR3 nucleotides are TGTGCCAGCTCACCACCGAATCTAGCGGGAGGACGCAATGAGCAGTTCTTC.

This clonotype was recorded once. Being one base from a much bigger clone, this may be a read error. The chain combines TRBV2 with TRBJ1-5; possible D gene TRBD1, 5 bases. Germline CDR1 reads SNHLY; CDR2 reads FYNNEI. V lost 2 bases and J 4 bases, leaving 12 bases between the germline ends. The CDR3 loop spans 15 amino acids. The CDR3 reads CASSESGGANQPQHF. The CDR3, as DNA: TGTGCCAGCAGTGAATCGGGCGGGGCGAATCAGCCCCAGCATTTT.

This clonotype was observed at least ten times. The chain carries TRBV3-1 and TRBJ2-1; 11 positions match TRBD2. CDR1 and CDR2 (germline): LGHDT, YNNKEL (reference sequence). The CDR3 is 14 residues long. Trimming cost V 2 bases and J 10 bases; bases outside gene matches: 4. The CDR3: CASSQTSGSREQFF. The CDR3 nucleotides are TGTGCCAGCAGCCAAACTAGCGGGAGCCGCGAGCAGTTCTTC.

This clonotype was detected ten times or more. The chain recombines TRBV19 with TRBJ2-5, with a tentative D call TRBD1 (5 bases). This CDR3 is built from 11 residues. The germline V gene encodes CDR1 LNHDA and CDR2 SQIVND (reference sequence). The V end lost 3 bases, the J end lost 7 bases, and 6 bases lay between the germline ends. The CDR3 nucleotides are TGTGCCAGTAGTATGGGGCGGACCCAGTACTTC. Translation: CASSMGRTQYF.

In this sample, this clonotype turned up many times. CDR3 region: CASSQEVRAGGGTQYF. In DNA, the CDR3 is TGTGCCAGCAGCCAAGAAGTAAGAGCGGGAGGAGGGACCCAGTACTTC. The genes are TRBV3-1 and TRBJ2-5; TRBD2 agrees at 9 bases. J was trimmed by 7 bases and V by 0 bases; bases with no gene match: 9. This CDR3 spans 16 amino acids. Germline lookup yields CDR1 LGHDT and CDR2 YNNKEL (reference sequence).

This clonotype appeared a few times. The rearrangement joins TRBV4-1 to TRBJ2-3; unclear D gene. From germline, CDR1 is MGHRA and CDR2 YSYEKL. This CDR3 contains 13 residues. V lost 3 bases and J lost 5, with 9 bases in between. CDR3 DNA: TGCGCCAGCAGCCAGCGTCCAGAAGATACGCAGTATTTT. Translation: CASSQRPEDTQYF.

The chain recombines TRBV9 with TRBJ2-2, with 7 bases fitting TRBD1. The CDR3 covers 13 residues. Germline-derived CDR1 and CDR2 are SGDLS and YYNGEE. Trimming took 4 bases from V and 7 from J; bases not matched to a gene: 4. DNA of the CDR3: TGTGCCAGCAGCCCGGGGACAGACGGGGAGCTGTTTTTT. Encoded protein: CASSPGTDGELFF.

The chain recombines TRBV4-1 with TRBJ1-3; D gene unclear. The germline CDR1 and CDR2 sequences are MGHRA and YSYEKL. The V gene lost 2 bases and the J gene lost 3 bases, with 17 bases spanning the gap. This CDR3 spans 17 amino acids. CDR3 region: CASSQPPGSVSGNTIYF. CDR3 bases: TGCGCCAGCAGCCAACCCCCGGGGTCCGTAAGTGGAAACACCATATATTTT.

This clonotype was counted many times. The chain combines TRBV29-1 with TRBJ2-7, with D hard to call. The CDR3 totals 14 residues. V gave up 4 bases and J gave up 2 bases, with 15 bases separating them. CDR1 and CDR2 from the germline V gene are SQVTM and ANQGSEA. CDR3 nucleotides: TGCAGCGTTGTATGGGCTGACCCTCCCTACGAGCAGTACTTC. It is translated as CSVVWADPPYEQYF.

This clonotype has ten or more counts. CDR3 sequence reads: CASSPYRETDTQYF. CDR3 coding DNA: TGTGCCAGCTCACCATACAGGGAAACAGATACGCAGTATTTT. The rearrangement links TRBV18 to TRBJ2-3, with D possibly TRBD1 on 6 matching bases. Trimming removed 2 bases at V and 3 bases at J, with 9 bases between. The CDR3 totals 14 residues. The germline V gene has CDR1 KGHSH and CDR2 LQKENI.

Points on this clonotype: The junction differs from germline at one of its ends, possibly a read error. This chain connects TRBV6-9 to TRBJ1-3; D ambiguous. The CDR3 spans 17 residues. The germline V gene encodes CDR1 MNHGY and CDR2 SVAAGI. CDR3 residues: CTSPRPPAARGGNTIYF. The CDR3 nucleotides are TGCACCAGCCCCCGACCCCCTGCGGCGAGAGGTGGAAACACCATATATTTT.

This clonotype was detected ten times or more. The rearrangement links TRBV12-3 or TRBV12-4 to TRBJ2-6, with D tentatively TRBD2 (5 bases). This CDR3 is built from 16 residues. V lost 5 bases and J 4 bases, leaving 15 bases between the germline ends. CDR3 sequence reads: CASSPREMAGANVLTF. The DNA of the CDR3 is TGTGCCAGCAGTCCCCGGGAAATGGCGGGGGCCAACGTCCTGACTTTC.

This chain joins TRBV7-2 and TRBJ2-7, with TRBD2 identical over 8 bases. Unmatched junction bases numbered 12, after V lost 2 bases and J lost 3 bases. This CDR3 has 17 residues. CDR1 and CDR2 from the germline V gene are SGHTA and FQGNSA. CDR3 protein: CASSLYGLAEVYYEQYF. For the CDR3, the DNA is TGTGCCAGCAGCTTATATGGACTAGCCGAGGTATACTACGAGCAGTACTTC.

This clonotype was counted only a few times. V and J are TRBV3-1 and TRBJ2-3; the match to TRBD2 covers 10 bases. The J segment lost 6 bases and the V segment lost 4 bases, leaving 16 bases of the junction unmatched. The germline gives CDR1 LGHDT, CDR2 YNNKEL (reference sequence). The CDR3 loop spans 18 amino acids. The CDR3: CASSRHGEREGSGDTQYF. In DNA, the CDR3 is TGTGCCAGCAGCCGACATGGGGAGCGGGAGGGCTCGGGCGATACGCAGTATTTT.

This clonotype was seen at least ten times. The chain uses TRBV7-2 and TRBJ2-5; D uncertain. The CDR3 spans 15 residues. CDR1 is SGHTA, CDR2 FQGNSA, per germline. With 2 bases removed from V and 5 bases from J, the gap between germline ends came to 15 bases. The CDR3 loop is CASSLWSESWETQYF. In DNA form, the CDR3 reads TGTGCCAGCAGCTTATGGTCCGAGAGTTGGGAGACCCAGTACTTC. The full variable domain, in which reference TRBV7-2 and TRBJ2-5 provide the parts outside the CDR3, is GAGVSQSPSNKVTEKGKDVELRCDPISGHTALYWYRQSLGQGLEFLIYFQGNSAPDKSGLPSDRFSAERTGGSVSTLTIQRTQQEDSAVYLCASSLWSESWETQYFGPGTRLLVL.

The gene calls are TRBV28 and TRBJ2-7; tentative D call: TRBD2 (7 bases). Per the germline V gene, CDR1 is MDHEN and CDR2 is SYDVKM. This CDR3 comprises 13 residues. The V end lost 3 bases, the J end lost 5 bases, and 11 bases lay between the germline ends. This CDR3 is CASSLVGGHEQYF. The CDR3, as DNA: TGTGCCAGCAGTTTGGTCGGGGGGCACGAGCAGTACTTC.

This clonotype showed up many times. This rearrangement joins TRBV10-3 to TRBJ1-1; D ambiguous. V lost 2 bases and J lost 9, with 13 bases in between. The germline CDR1 and CDR2 sequences are ENHRY and SYGVKD. The CDR3 is 13 residues long. CDR3 amino acids: CAISERGAVKAFF. CDR3 nucleotide sequence: TGTGCCATCAGTGAGCGGGGTGCGGTTAAAGCTTTCTTT.

The chain is built from TRBV13 and TRBJ1-4; no definite D call. The CDR3 contains 15 residues. The germline CDR1 and CDR2 sequences are PRHDT and FYEKMQ (reference sequence). Trimming pared 0 bases from V and 5 bases from J, leaving 10 bases between. The CDR3 DNA sequence: TGTGCCAGCAGCTTAGGCCCACCGGCAAATGAAAAACTGTTTTTT. This gives the protein CASSLGPPANEKLFF.

The chain uses TRBV20-1 and TRBJ1-5, with TRBD1 as a possible D gene (5 bases). Trimming took off 3 bases at V and 0 bases at J, with 12 bases between the two ends. Germline assignment: CDR1 DFQATT and CDR2 SNEGSKA (reference sequence). The CDR3 runs 15 residues. The DNA of the CDR3 is TGCAGTGCTAGCCCCGGGACGGATAGCAATCAGCCCCAGCATTTT. This codes for CSASPGTDSNQPQHF.

The chain links TRBV6-2 or TRBV6-3 to TRBJ2-7; D ambiguous. This CDR3 has 12 amino acids. Trimming left V 2 bases short and J 5 bases short, with 7 bases between. CDR1 MNHEY and CDR2 SVGEGT come from the germline V gene. CDR3 nucleotide sequence: TGTGCCAGCAGTTACGGCACGCACGAGCAGTACTTC. It codes for CASSYGTHEQYF.

This clonotype was recorded many times. The chain has TRBV28 and TRBJ1-5; D is uncertain. Germline V gene lookup returns CDR1 MDHEN and CDR2 SYDVKM. Trimming took 4 bases from V and 4 from J, leaving 17 bases between them. The length of the CDR3 is 16 residues. The CDR3 DNA follows: TGTGCCAGCAGTTCACTCGGAGTCCAGATAAATCAGCCCCAGCATTTT. It is translated as CASSSLGVQINQPQHF.

The chain uses TRBV5-5 and TRBJ2-1; 11 bases match TRBD2. The CDR3 extends over 16 amino acids. Unmatched junction bases numbered 16, after V lost 2 bases and J lost 15 bases. From germline, CDR1 is SGHKS and CDR2 YYEKEE (reference sequence). The CDR3 loop is CASSLPPPGLAVAPFF. The CDR3 coding sequence is TGTGCCAGCAGCTTACCCCCCCCGGGACTAGCGGTTGCCCCGTTCTTC.

This clonotype was observed at least ten times. The chain is built from TRBV7-9 and TRBJ2-7; D may be TRBD1 (7 bases). The CDR3 has 16 amino acids. Germline V lookup: CDR1 SEHNR, CDR2 FQNEAQ (reference sequence). V lost 5 bases, J lost 5 bases, and 22 bases lay in between. The CDR3 nucleotides read TGTGCCAGCAGCCCCCTCCGAGGAGGGGGCGACGACGAGCAGTACTTC. Translation gives CASSPLRGGGDDEQYF.

This clonotype was recorded many times. The chain carries TRBV24-1 and TRBJ2-1, with D perhaps TRBD1 (5 bases). This CDR3 comprises 15 residues. Germline lookup yields CDR1 KGHDR and CDR2 SFDVKD. V was clipped by 3 bases and J by 0 bases, with 8 bases between them. CDR3 sequence (DNA): TGTGCCACCAGTGATCAGGGCTCCTCCTACAATGAGCAGTTCTTC. This codes for CATSDQGSSYNEQFF.

This clonotype has more than one count but fewer than ten. J is TRBJ2-1 and V is TRBV19; 10 bases are a match to TRBD2. Germline values: CDR1 LNHDA, CDR2 SQIVND (reference sequence). V lost 3 bases and J lost 4; bases outside the gene matches: 9. There are 17 residues in the CDR3. The CDR3 sequence is CASSIRLAGERYNEQFF. The CDR3 DNA reads as TGTGCCAGTAGTATTAGGCTAGCGGGAGAACGGTACAATGAGCAGTTCTTC.

This clonotype has more than one count but fewer than ten. The gene calls are TRBV20-1 and TRBJ2-5; D is possibly TRBD1 (6 bases). Between the trimmed V and J ends, which lost 1 base and 1 base, there was a span of 10 bases. CDR3 length: 14 amino acids. Looked up from germline, CDR1 is DFQATT and CDR2 is SNEGSKA (reference sequence). CDR3 protein: CSARARGGQETQYF. The CDR3 nucleotides are TGCAGTGCTAGAGCCAGGGGCGGCCAAGAGACCCAGTACTTC.

This clonotype was recorded at least ten times. The chain combines TRBV29-1 with TRBJ2-5; the D gene could be TRBD1 or TRBD2 (5 bases each). Trimming pared 6 bases from V and 5 bases from J, leaving 19 bases between. The CDR3 sequence is 14 residues long. The germline V gene encodes CDR1 SQVTM and CDR2 ANQGSEA. The CDR3 reads CSVTNQGAWETQYF. The CDR3 nucleotides read TGCAGCGTGACTAATCAAGGGGCTTGGGAGACCCAGTACTTC.

This clonotype was observed a few times. The chain links TRBV19 to TRBJ1-5; no definite D call. CDR1 is LNHDA, CDR2 SQIVND, per germline (reference sequence). The CDR3 extends over 13 amino acids. V gave up 3 bases and J gave up 7 bases, with 10 bases separating them. The CDR3 spells CASSIGVGQPQHF. The CDR3 DNA reads as TGTGCCAGTAGTATCGGGGTTGGACAGCCCCAGCATTTT.

The rearrangement joins TRBV19 to TRBJ2-3; TRBD1 or TRBD2 may be the D gene (6 bases each). This CDR3 region has 12 residues. Germline loops: CDR1 LNHDA, CDR2 SQIVND (reference sequence). Trimming removed 8 bases from V and 4 bases from J, with 10 bases in between. CDR3 residues: CASSGAPDTQYF. The CDR3 nucleotides read TGTGCCAGTTCGGGGGCCCCAGATACGCAGTATTTT.